This TCR beta chain stems from a study of blood T cell repertoires in COVID-19. At the level of the study: Sites across the United States, Italy and Spain contributed samples from acute and convalescent COVID-19. The analysed material was cDNA or gDNA that came from T cells, B-cell-depleted T cells, or PBMCs.

The CDR3 spans 16 residues. Germline CDR1 reads KGHSH; CDR2 reads LQKENI. The trim removed 3 bases at V and 2 bases at J, leaving 5 bases unmatched. Generated by immunoSEQ multiplex PCR, the TCRdb table keeps only in-frame clones and is missing some. The table lists fewer than 130,000 clones, approximately 84% of them singletons. This clone was seen once. The source of this sequence is a human donor in a cohort sampled during active COVID-19. The sequencing sample was made of peripheral blood. The V gene is TRBV18, the J gene TRBJ2-1; 9 positions agree with TRBD1. The CDR3, as DNA: TGTGCCAGCTCACCCGGAGACAGGGGGGCCTACAATGAGCAGTTCTTC. It codes for CASSPGDRGAYNEQFF.